A selection of T cell receptor beta chains follows, all from one sample in a study of tumor and adjacent non-tumor tissue in lung cancer. TCRdb ran MiXCR on the multiplex PCR reads and lists one entry per CDR3 protein. The table includes 110,000 or so distinct CDR3 sequences, approximately 71% detected once. Material: lung tumor tissue. All receptors come from a woman aged 55-70 years with non-small cell lung cancer. Both conserved end residues are part of each CDR3. Each record gives: D gene, J gene, clone size, V gene, CDR3 protein, CDR3 DNA. The D gene is left open where the match is weak. The size field is filled for only some rows; it gives once, few, many or a size class.

D: NA; J: TRBJ1-1; size: NA; V: TRBV6-6; CDR3: CANSTEGDTDAFF; DNA: TGTGCCAACAGCACGGAGGGGGACACTGATGCTTTCTTT
D: TRBD1; J: TRBJ1-1; size: NA; V: TRBV7-9; CDR3: CASSTHTGGFIEAFF; DNA: TGTGCCAGCAGCACCCACACAGGGGGCTTCATTGAAGCTTTCTTT
D: NA; J: TRBJ2-7; size: NA; V: TRBV20-1; CDR3: CSDRGGQGGDEQYF; DNA: TGCAGTGATAGAGGTGGGCAGGGGGGGGACGAGCAGTACTTC
D: NA; J: TRBJ1-5; size: NA; V: TRBV4-1; CDR3: CASRQESGLNRPQHF; DNA: TGCGCCAGCCGCCAAGAGTCTGGGTTAAATCGGCCCCAGCATTTT
D: NA; J: TRBJ2-1; size: NA; V: TRBV28; CDR3: CANSRGQYSYNEQFF; DNA: TGTGCCAACAGCCGTGGACAGTACTCCTACAATGAGCAGTTCTTC
D: TRBD1; J: TRBJ1-2; size: NA; V: TRBV29-1; CDR3: CSVGGDRLHGYTF; DNA: TGCAGCGTTGGTGGGGACAGGTTACACGGCTACACCTTC
D: TRBD1; J: TRBJ2-1; size: many; V: TRBV6-5; CDR3: CASKGQGAYNEQFF; DNA: TGTGCCAGCAAAGGACAGGGGGCCTACAATGAGCAGTTCTTC
D: TRBD2; J: TRBJ2-7; size: NA; V: TRBV20-1; CDR3: CSGLPGGLGEQYF; DNA: TGTAGCGGTTTGCCGGGAGGGTTGGGCGAGCAGTACTTC
D: NA; J: TRBJ1-2; size: NA; V: TRBV20-1; CDR3: CSAREIIYGYTF; DNA: TGCAGTGCTAGAGAAATAATCTATGGCTACACCTTC
D: NA; J: TRBJ1-1; size: NA; V: TRBV11-1; CDR3: CANRLVGAIPNTGAFF; DNA: TGTGCCAACAGGTTAGTGGGCGCTATCCCGAACACTGGAGCTTTCTTT
D: NA; J: TRBJ2-1; size: NA; V: TRBV11-3; CDR3: CAISFTDRAGSNEQFF; DNA: TGTGCCATTAGCTTCACCGACAGGGCGGGGTCCAATGAGCAGTTCTTC
D: NA; J: TRBJ2-5; size: NA; V: TRBV12-3/TRBV12-4; CDR3: CASNLRGVKETQYF; DNA: TGTGCCAGCAATTTAAGGGGGGTCAAAGAGACACAGTATTTC
D: TRBD2; J: TRBJ2-1; size: NA; V: TRBV5-5; CDR3: CDSRLGPAGGKEQFF; DNA: TGTGACAGCAGGCTTGGACCAGCGGGGGGCAAAGAGCAGTTCTTC
D: NA; J: TRBJ2-2; size: NA; V: TRBV20-1; CDR3: CSASRADTVELFF; DNA: TGCAGTGCTAGTCGTGCGGACACTGTGGAGCTGTTTTTT
D: NA; J: TRBJ2-5; size: medium-sized; V: TRBV20-1; CDR3: CSGEGGRGETQYF; DNA: TGCAGTGGGGAGGGGGGCCGTGGAGAGACCCAGTACTTC
D: NA; J: TRBJ1-6; size: many; V: TRBV6-5; CDR3: CASSTGSGSPLHF; DNA: TGTGCCAGCAGTACAGGGTCCGGGTCACCCCTCCACTTT
D: TRBD1; J: TRBJ1-2; size: NA; V: TRBV20-1; CDR3: CSARDSRGPYGYSF; DNA: TGCAGTGCTAGAGATAGTAGGGGGCCCTATGGCTACAGCTTC
D: TRBD1; J: TRBJ1-1; size: NA; V: TRBV9; CDR3: CASSVTVGQENTEAFF; DNA: TGTGCCAGCAGCGTAACCGTGGGACAGGAGAACACTGAAGCTTTCTTT
D: NA; J: TRBJ1-2; size: NA; V: TRBV11-1; CDR3: CANSSQGPLFGYTF; DNA: TGTGCCAACAGCTCACAGGGTCCGCTCTTTGGCTACACCTTC
D: TRBD2; J: TRBJ2-1; size: NA; V: TRBV28; CDR3: CATSGSGPDYNEQFF; DNA: TGTGCCACCAGTGGTAGCGGGCCCGATTACAATGAGCAGTTCTTC
D: NA; J: TRBJ1-1; size: NA; V: TRBV12-3/TRBV12-4; CDR3: CASTNLSISGPNTEAFF; DNA: TGTGCCAGCACCAACCTATCCATATCTGGGCCCAACACTGAAGCTTTCTTT
D: TRBD1; J: TRBJ2-7; size: NA; V: TRBV11-3; CDR3: CASGLSPGQGRHEQYF; DNA: TGTGCTAGCGGCTTATCTCCGGGACAGGGGAGGCACGAGCAGTACTTC
D: NA; J: TRBJ2-7; size: NA; V: TRBV6-2/TRBV6-3; CDR3: CASSYSSEEDYEQYF; DNA: TGTGCCAGCAGTTACTCGAGTGAGGAAGACTACGAGCAGTATTTC
D: NA; J: TRBJ1-1; size: NA; V: TRBV29-1; CDR3: CSVEGGGEGTEAFF; DNA: TGCAGCGTTGAAGGAGGAGGGGAGGGCACTGAAGCTTTCTTT
D: NA; J: TRBJ1-6; size: NA; V: TRBV20-1; CDR3: CGARDNTLVVYNSPLHF; DNA: TGCGGTGCTAGAGATAATACCCTTGTTGTATATAATTCACCCCTCCACTTT
D: TRBD1; J: TRBJ1-6; size: NA; V: TRBV13; CDR3: CASSFPGQGGTSPLHF; DNA: TGTGCCAGCAGCTTTCCGGGACAGGGTGGGACTTCACCTCTCCACTTT
D: TRBD2; J: TRBJ2-3; size: NA; V: TRBV6-1; CDR3: CAINEEWRGYTQYF; DNA: TGTGCCATCAATGAAGAATGGCGGGGGTATACGCAGTATTTT
D: TRBD2; J: TRBJ2-1; size: many; V: TRBV20-1; CDR3: CSAIPRSGRDNEQFF; DNA: TGCAGTGCTATTCCCAGGAGCGGGAGGGACAATGAGCAGTTCTTC
D: NA; J: TRBJ1-6; size: NA; V: TRBV11-2; CDR3: CASRLLNSPLQF; DNA: TGTGCCAGCAGGTTACTGAATTCACCCCTCCAATTT
D: TRBD2; J: TRBJ2-5; size: NA; V: TRBV20-1; CDR3: CSTSGAGDIETQYF; DNA: TGCAGTACTAGCGGTGCGGGGGACATAGAGACCCAGTACTTC
D: NA; J: TRBJ2-7; size: NA; V: TRBV6-2/TRBV6-3; CDR3: CASSQWVREQYF; DNA: TGTGCCAGCAGTCAATGGGTAAGGGAACAGTACTTC
D: TRBD1; J: TRBJ1-1; size: NA; V: TRBV29-1; CDR3: CSVAEGTANTEAFF; DNA: TGCAGCGTAGCTGAAGGGACAGCGAACACCGAAGCTTTCTTT
D: TRBD1; J: TRBJ2-3; size: many; V: TRBV11-3; CDR3: CASSPGTGGTDTQYF; DNA: TGTGCCAGCAGCCCAGGGACAGGGGGGACAGATACGCAGTATTTT
D: NA; J: TRBJ2-2; size: NA; V: TRBV7-8; CDR3: CASSPPGRTGELFF; DNA: TGTGCCAGCAGCCCTCCGGGGCGAACCGGGGAGCTGTTTTTT
D: NA; J: TRBJ2-7; size: NA; V: TRBV11-2; CDR3: CDSSLVPGRKQYF; DNA: TGTGACAGCAGCTTGGTACCGGGCCGCAAGCAGTACTTC
D: NA; J: TRBJ1-1; size: NA; V: TRBV11-3; CDR3: CASSLIGSPGRLNTEALF; DNA: TGTGCCAGCAGCTTAATTGGGTCGCCGGGACGGTTGAACACTGAAGCTTTGTTT
D: TRBD1; J: TRBJ2-3; size: NA; V: TRBV7-8; CDR3: CASRWTGQGSDTQYF; DNA: TGTGCCAGCAGATGGACAGGCCAAGGGTCAGATACGCAGTATTTT
D: TRBD1; J: TRBJ1-2; size: NA; V: TRBV11-2; CDR3: CAGSTTGVSSYTF; DNA: TGTGCCGGCAGCACTACAGGGGTCTCTAGCTACACCTTC
D: TRBD1; J: TRBJ2-7; size: NA; V: TRBV29-1; CDR3: CSVAPGQGHEHYF; DNA: TGCAGCGTGGCCCCGGGACAGGGTCACGAGCACTACTTC
D: TRBD1; J: TRBJ2-5; size: NA; V: TRBV5-4; CDR3: CASSLGQGAALSETHYF; DNA: TGTGCCAGCAGCCTGGGGCAGGGGGCGGCTCTTTCGGAGACCCACTACTTC
D: TRBD2; J: TRBJ2-1; size: few; V: TRBV20-1; CDR3: CSVRSSGRGLGEQFF; DNA: TGCAGTGTTAGAAGTAGTGGGAGGGGTCTGGGTGAGCAGTTCTTC
D: TRBD1; J: TRBJ2-6; size: NA; V: TRBV12-3/TRBV12-4; CDR3: CANTPNTGGPTRANVLTF; DNA: TGTGCCAATACTCCTAATACAGGGGGGCCTACTCGGGCCAACGTCCTGACTTTC
D: TRBD1; J: TRBJ2-3; size: NA; V: TRBV6-2/TRBV6-3; CDR3: CASRTAGTGGIDTQYF; DNA: TGTGCCAGCAGAACCGCCGGGACAGGGGGCATAGATACGCAATATTTT
D: NA; J: TRBJ2-1; size: NA; V: TRBV6-2/TRBV6-3; CDR3: CASSYGLGETNEQFF; DNA: TGTGCCAGCAGTTACGGTCTGGGAGAGACCAATGAGCAGTTCTTC
D: NA; J: TRBJ1-1; size: once; V: TRBV11-3; CDR3: CVSSLIQNTEAFF; DNA: TGTGTCAGCAGCTTAATACAGAACACTGAAGCTTTCTTT
D: NA; J: TRBJ2-5; size: NA; V: TRBV28; CDR3: CASSSTWVQYF; DNA: TGTGCCAGCAGTTCCACTTGGGTCCAGTACTTC
D: NA; J: TRBJ2-1; size: once; V: TRBV11-2; CDR3: CPSSPPLGWGHYNEQFF; DNA: TGTCCCAGCAGCCCCCCCTTAGGGTGGGGACACTACAATGAGCAGTTCTTC
D: NA; J: TRBJ2-2; size: NA; V: TRBV7-8; CDR3: CASSLALGSTGELFF; DNA: TGTGCCAGCAGCTTAGCGCTAGGTTCCACCGGGGAGCTGTTTTTT
D: NA; J: TRBJ2-7; size: NA; V: TRBV29-1; CDR3: CSVAGLLGGSYEQYF; DNA: TGCAGCGTTGCAGGTTTATTGGGCGGGTCCTACGAGCAGTATTTC
D: TRBD1; J: TRBJ2-5; size: NA; V: TRBV11-2; CDR3: CASSSTGRGGWTQYF; DNA: TGTGCCAGCAGCTCCACAGGGAGAGGGGGCTGGACCCAGTACTTC